Each of the 2 T cell receptor beta chains below was sequenced from the same sample in a study of T cells after yellow fever vaccination. TCRdb passed the 5' RACE reads through MiXCR, listing each CDR3 protein once. The sample holds 150,000 to 200,000 distinct CDR3 sequences, around 7.3% seen once. The specimen was CD4+ T cells sorted from PBMCs, collected more than 4 days after the first yellow fever vaccination. The origin of the receptors is a man aged 18 to 30 who received the YFV17D yellow fever vaccine.

This clonotype was detected only a few times. J is TRBJ2-1 and V is TRBV9, with 9 bases identical to TRBD1. The germline V gene has CDR1 SGDLS and CDR2 YYNGEE. J gave up 9 bases and V 0 bases, and 7 bases lay outside the gene matches. This CDR3 comprises 15 residues. This CDR3 reads CASSVVETGGSEQFF. The CDR3 DNA is TGTGCCAGCAGCGTAGTCGAGACAGGGGGAAGTGAGCAGTTCTTC.

This clonotype came up a few times. The chain has TRBV5-5 and TRBJ1-4; D perhaps matches TRBD1 (5 bases). CDR3 length equals 15 residues. CDR1 is SGHKS, CDR2 YYEKEE, per germline (reference sequence). V was pared by 2 bases and J by 6 bases, with 14 bases between. DNA of the CDR3: TGTGCCAGCAGCTTTTGGAGCCTGGGGGATGAAAAACTGTTTTTT. Amino acid sequence: CASSFWSLGDEKLFF. Full variable domain (outside the CDR3, taken from reference TRBV5-5 and TRBJ1-4): DAGVTQSPTHLIKTRGQQVTLRCSPISGHKSVSWYQQVLGQGPQFIFQYYEKEERGRGNFPDRFSARQFPNYSSELNVNALLLGDSALYLCASSFWSLGDEKLFFGSGTQLSVL.